The rows below give T cell receptor beta chains drawn from one sample of a study of cytomegalovirus exposure and HLA in healthy donors. Here immunoSEQ multiplex PCR was the method, and the copy in TCRdb shows in-frame clones only, minus some. The table lists about 67,000 clones, 78% of them singletons, with approximately 9.7% in the top ten. Sequenced sample: PBMCs. The receptors here all came from a middle-aged man in good health and CMV-seronegative. The CDR3 runs from the conserved cysteine through the conserved F or W. A D gene is named only where the DNA matches it firmly. The listing skips clone size in some rows; elsewhere it reads once, few, many or a size class.

size: .; V: TRBV19; D: .; J: TRBJ2-6; length: 17; CDR3: CASSIAESPSGANVLTF; DNA: TGTGCCAGTAGTATCGCTGAGTCCCCCTCTGGGGCCAACGTCCTGACTTTC
size: .; V: TRBV5-1; D: TRBD1; J: TRBJ1-3; length: 15; CDR3: CASSIGTGDGNTIYF; DNA: TGCGCCAGCAGCATCGGGACAGGGGACGGAAACACCATATATTTT
size: once; V: TRBV27; D: TRBD1; J: TRBJ2-3; length: 15; CDR3: CASSNRDRDTDTQYF; DNA: TGTGCCAGCAGTAACCGGGACAGGGACACAGATACGCAGTATTTT
size: .; V: TRBV11-2; D: .; J: TRBJ2-3; length: 13; CDR3: CASSLDITDTQYF; DNA: TGTGCCAGCAGCTTAGATATTACAGATACGCAGTATTTT
size: .; V: TRBV19; D: TRBD1; J: TRBJ2-7; length: 16; CDR3: CASSIRGQGTGYEQYF; DNA: TGTGCCAGTAGTATACGGGGACAGGGAACGGGCTACGAGCAGTACTTC
size: .; V: TRBV10-3; D: .; J: TRBJ2-7; length: 13; CDR3: CASSWGSFYEQYF; DNA: TGTGCCTCGTCTTGGGGCAGTTTCTACGAGCAGTACTTC
size: .; V: TRBV7-2; D: TRBD2; J: TRBJ2-4; length: 15; CDR3: CASSLNGGRTNIQYF; DNA: TGTGCCAGCAGCTTAAATGGCGGGAGGACAAACATTCAGTACTTC
size: once; V: TRBV6-5; D: TRBD2; J: TRBJ2-7; length: 14; CDR3: CASRLAGGPYEQYF; DNA: TGTGCCAGCAGACTAGCGGGGGGACCCTACGAGCAGTACTTC
size: .; V: TRBV5-1; D: TRBD2; J: TRBJ2-5; length: 11; CDR3: CASPPRGAQYF; DNA: TGCGCCAGCCCCCCGCGGGGGGCACAGTACTTC
size: .; V: TRBV19; D: .; J: TRBJ2-7; length: 14; CDR3: CASSDSGLFYEQYF; DNA: TGTGCCAGTAGTGATTCGGGACTTTTCTACGAGCAGTACTTC
size: few; V: TRBV6-1; D: .; J: TRBJ1-5; length: 16; CDR3: CASSESLRLNNQPQHF; DNA: TGTGCCAGCAGTGAAAGTCTCAGGCTGAACAATCAGCCCCAGCATTTT
size: .; V: TRBV2; D: .; J: TRBJ1-5; length: 14; CDR3: CASSDKQSNQPQHF; DNA: TGTGCCAGCAGTGATAAGCAAAGCAATCAGCCCCAGCATTTT
size: .; V: TRBV29-1; D: .; J: TRBJ2-1; length: 13; CDR3: CSVPPTGYNEQFF; DNA: TGCAGCGTCCCTCCCACAGGGTACAATGAGCAGTTCTTC
size: .; V: TRBV5-6; D: .; J: TRBJ2-5; length: 16; CDR3: CASSLAVWGRVGEQYF; DNA: TGTGCCAGCAGCTTGGCGGTTTGGGGGCGCGTAGGGGAGCAGTACTTC
size: few; V: TRBV19; D: TRBD1; J: TRBJ2-7; length: 15; CDR3: CASSKMDRSSYEQYF; DNA: TGTGCCAGTAGTAAGATGGACAGGAGCTCCTACGAGCAGTACTTC
size: .; V: TRBV5-1; D: .; J: TRBJ1-2; length: 15; CDR3: CASSSGGERAYGYTF; DNA: TGCGCCAGCAGCTCCGGAGGGGAACGCGCCTATGGCTACACCTTC
size: .; V: TRBV13; D: .; J: TRBJ1-3; length: 15; CDR3: CASSLGGHSGNTIYF; DNA: TGTGCCAGCAGCTTAGGGGGACACTCTGGAAACACCATATATTTT
size: .; V: TRBV7-9; D: .; J: TRBJ2-1; length: 15; CDR3: CASSLDYGTRNEQFF; DNA: TGTGCCAGCAGCTTAGATTATGGGACAAGAAATGAGCAGTTCTTC
size: .; V: TRBV4-1; D: TRBD2; J: TRBJ2-7; length: 15; CDR3: CASSQSGSGSSEQYF; DNA: TGCGCCAGCAGCCAAAGTGGTAGCGGGAGTTCCGAGCAGTACTTC
size: .; V: TRBV4-2; D: TRBD1; J: TRBJ2-7; length: 16; CDR3: CASSQDPPGGSYEQYF; DNA: TGTGCCAGCAGCCAAGACCCACCAGGGGGTTCCTACGAGCAGTACTTC
size: .; V: TRBV11-1; D: TRBD2; J: TRBJ2-3; length: 14; CDR3: CASSLRLAGSTQYF; DNA: TGTGCCAGCAGCTTGCGACTAGCGGGTTCTACGCAGTATTTT
size: .; V: TRBV5-1; D: TRBD1; J: TRBJ2-7; length: 14; CDR3: CASSGGQGVDEQYF; DNA: TGCGCCAGCAGCGGGGGACAGGGGGTCGACGAGCAGTACTTC
size: few; V: TRBV9; D: .; J: TRBJ2-1; length: 15; CDR3: CASSPRLGGGSEQFF; DNA: TGTGCCAGCAGCCCCCGACTTGGGGGAGGCAGTGAGCAGTTCTTC
size: .; V: TRBV28; D: TRBD2; J: TRBJ2-7; length: 14; CDR3: CASTNSGRAYEQYF; DNA: TGTGCCAGCACTAACAGCGGGAGGGCCTACGAGCAGTACTTC
size: .; V: TRBV7-9; D: .; J: TRBJ1-1; length: 14; CDR3: CASSTTHGGTEAFF; DNA: TGTGCCAGCAGCACAACCCACGGGGGCACTGAAGCTTTCTTT
size: .; V: TRBV7-9; D: .; J: TRBJ1-6; length: 16; CDR3: CASSYLQGRVGSPLHF; DNA: TGTGCCAGCAGCTACCTCCAGGGCAGGGTTGGCTCACCCCTCCACTTT
size: few; V: TRBV27; D: TRBD1; J: TRBJ1-2; length: 15; CDR3: CASSKGTEANYGYTF; DNA: TGTGCCAGCAGCAAGGGGACAGAAGCTAACTATGGCTACACCTTC
size: .; V: TRBV11-2; D: TRBD1; J: TRBJ1-1; length: 16; CDR3: CASSLGDRGWNTEAFF; DNA: TGTGCCAGCAGCTTAGGGGACAGGGGATGGAACACTGAAGCTTTCTTT
size: .; V: TRBV10-1; D: TRBD1; J: TRBJ2-2; length: 17; CDR3: CASSGPPGQMNTGELFF; DNA: TGCGCCAGCTCAGGGCCCCCGGGACAGATGAACACCGGGGAGCTGTTTTTT
size: .; V: TRBV27; D: .; J: TRBJ2-3; length: 14; CDR3: CASSSRQVADTQYF; DNA: TGTGCCAGCAGTTCTCGGCAGGTCGCAGATACGCAGTATTTT
size: once; V: TRBV14; D: TRBD1; J: TRBJ2-7; length: 14; CDR3: CASSRTGKPGEQYF; DNA: TGTGCCAGCAGCCGGACAGGGAAGCCCGGCGAGCAGTACTTC
size: .; V: TRBV4-2; D: TRBD2; J: TRBJ2-1; length: 16; CDR3: CASSQERWTSSYEQFF; DNA: TGTGCCAGCAGCCAAGAAAGGTGGACTAGCAGTTATGAGCAGTTCTTC
size: few; V: TRBV6-1; D: .; J: TRBJ1-5; length: 15; CDR3: CASSESPGLNQPQHF; DNA: TGTGCCAGCAGTGAATCTCCAGGGCTCAATCAGCCCCAGCATTTT
size: .; V: TRBV6-5; D: .; J: TRBJ1-2; length: 13; CDR3: CASSEVGARGYTF; DNA: TGTGCCAGCAGTGAAGTGGGAGCGCGGGGCTACACCTTC
size: once; V: TRBV7-3; D: .; J: TRBJ2-3; length: 14; CDR3: CASSSPGSTDTQYF; DNA: TGTGCCAGCAGCTCACCGGGGAGCACAGATACGCAGTATTTT
size: few; V: TRBV7-8; D: .; J: TRBJ2-7; length: 19; CDR3: CASSLDLGTGGRAHYEQYF; DNA: TGTGCCAGCAGCTTAGACCTCGGGACAGGAGGGAGGGCCCACTACGAGCAGTACTTC
size: .; V: TRBV6-6; D: .; J: TRBJ1-1; length: 14; CDR3: CASSYSTLLEEAFF; DNA: TGTGCCAGCAGTTACTCGACCCTGCTGGAGGAAGCTTTCTTT
size: .; V: TRBV12-2; D: .; J: TRBJ1-6; length: 16; CDR3: CASRTRTGELNSPLHF; DNA: TGTGCAAGTCGCACCCGGACAGGGGAGTTAAATTCACCCCTCCACTTT
size: .; V: TRBV9; D: .; J: TRBJ2-7; length: 14; CDR3: CASSVDTGIHEQYF; DNA: TGTGCCAGCAGCGTAGACACAGGGATACACGAGCAGTACTTC
size: .; V: TRBV10-3; D: TRBD2; J: TRBJ2-1; length: 17; CDR3: CAIRGTSGRAIHNEQFF; DNA: TGTGCCATCAGGGGGACTAGCGGGAGGGCCATCCACAATGAGCAGTTCTTC
size: .; V: TRBV18; D: TRBD1; J: TRBJ2-7; length: 14; CDR3: CASSPATGTLEQYF; DNA: TGTGCCAGCTCACCTGCGACAGGGACCCTCGAGCAGTACTTC
size: few; V: TRBV5-1; D: .; J: TRBJ1-1; length: 15; CDR3: CASSLVSGMNTEAFF; DNA: TGCGCCAGCAGCTTGGTCTCAGGGATGAACACTGAAGCTTTCTTT
size: .; V: TRBV2; D: TRBD1; J: TRBJ2-3; length: 17; CDR3: CANGALGTGASTDTQYF; DNA: TGTGCCAACGGCGCGCTAGGGACAGGGGCTAGCACAGATACGCAGTATTTT
size: .; V: TRBV10-3; D: TRBD2; J: TRBJ2-1; length: 16; CDR3: CATSGGLAGSYNEQFF; DNA: TGTGCCACCTCCGGGGGGTTAGCGGGATCCTACAATGAGCAGTTCTTC
size: few; V: TRBV6-5; D: TRBD1; J: TRBJ1-1; length: 13; CDR3: CASSATGATEAFF; DNA: TGTGCCAGCAGCGCTACAGGGGCTACTGAAGCTTTCTTT
size: .; V: TRBV5-1; D: .; J: TRBJ2-1; length: 15; CDR3: CASSPNAGTYNEQFF; DNA: TGCGCCAGCAGCCCTAACGCCGGGACCTACAATGAGCAGTTCTTC
size: few; V: TRBV5-5; D: TRBD1; J: TRBJ1-1; length: 14; CDR3: CASSLPGQGTEAFF; DNA: TGTGCCAGCAGCTTGCCAGGACAGGGAACTGAAGCTTTCTTT
size: .; V: TRBV19; D: .; J: TRBJ2-7; length: 13; CDR3: CASSGTTSYEQYF; DNA: TGTGCCAGTTCCGGGACAACCTCCTACGAGCAGTACTTC
size: .; V: TRBV29-1; D: .; J: TRBJ2-4; length: 14; CDR3: CSVSEDRAKNIQYF; DNA: TGCAGCGTTAGTGAGGACAGAGCCAAAAACATTCAGTACTTC
size: few; V: TRBV6-5; D: .; J: TRBJ1-3; length: 13; CDR3: CASKRQTGNTIYF; DNA: TGTGCCTCAAAGAGGCAGACTGGAAACACCATATATTTT
size: .; V: TRBV29-1; D: TRBD2; J: TRBJ2-2; length: 15; CDR3: CSGLGGDHNTGELFF; DNA: TGCAGCGGGTTGGGGGGGGACCATAACACCGGGGAGCTGTTTTTT